Reported below is one T cell receptor (beta chain). Antigen: not known. Germline CDR1 is MDHEN and CDR2 is SYDVKM. The CDR3 runs 14 residues. These data come from a study of CD8+ T cells in alopecia areata. CD4+ cells from several patients were sorted into CD25+CD127- cells. Patients with alopecia areata provided lesional scalp punch biopsies as well as peripheral blood. In each case, RNA was isolated and then reverse transcribed into cDNA as the sequencing template. Profiling relied on immunoSEQ multiplex PCR, and the TCRdb table lists in-frame clones only, not all of them. The sample has about 8,000 clones; 70% to 85% are singletons. Study results and caveats: Resident alphabeta T cells of normal skin are also sequenced in scalp samples. Shared TCR sequences were less clear between patients than in mice, possibly partly from HLA diversity. Greater clonality was observed in lesional scalp samples, especially alopecia totalis/universalis, versus normal scalp.

The TCR was taken from a human donor with alopecia areata. V is TRBV28 and J is TRBJ2-5, with 10 nucleotides matching TRBD1. The better agreement between TRBJ2-7 and the DNA end casts doubt on the J call. The sequenced sample was CD4+ Tregs sorted from blood. This chain's CDR3 is CASREGQGPYEQYF. The CDR3, as DNA: TGTGCCAGCAGAGAGGGACAGGGGCCCTACGAGCAGTACTTC.